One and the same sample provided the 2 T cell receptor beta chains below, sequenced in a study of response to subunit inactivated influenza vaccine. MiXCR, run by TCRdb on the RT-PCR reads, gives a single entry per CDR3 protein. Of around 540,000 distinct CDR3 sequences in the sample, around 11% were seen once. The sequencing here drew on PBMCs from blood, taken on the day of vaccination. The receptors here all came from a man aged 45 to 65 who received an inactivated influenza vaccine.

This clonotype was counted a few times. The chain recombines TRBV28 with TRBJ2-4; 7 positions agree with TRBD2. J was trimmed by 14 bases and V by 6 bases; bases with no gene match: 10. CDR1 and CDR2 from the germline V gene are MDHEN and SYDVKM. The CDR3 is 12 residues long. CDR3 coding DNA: TGTGCCAGCAGGGGCCCCGGGACTACAAAGTACTTC. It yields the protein CASRGPGTTKYF.

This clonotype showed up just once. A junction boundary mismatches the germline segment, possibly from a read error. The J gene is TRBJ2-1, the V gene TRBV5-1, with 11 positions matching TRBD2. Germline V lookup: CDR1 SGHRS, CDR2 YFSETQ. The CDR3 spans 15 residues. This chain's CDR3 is CASNLGLAEEDEQFF. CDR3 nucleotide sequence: TGCGCCAGCAACTTGGGACTAGCGGAGGAGGATGAGCAGTTCTTC.